This entry describes one TCR beta chain. The antigen remains unidentified. This entry comes from a study of T-cell memory formation after mild COVID-19. Study in general: TCR clusters were mostly confined to one donor each.

Study results and caveats: Some clones that responded turned up in pre-infection memory, which suggests that cross-reactive memory joined in. Clones that contracted from day 15 to 85 had balanced CD4/CD8; later expanders were CD4+ biased.

Per germline, CDR1 MNHEY and CDR2 SVGEGT. V was pared by 6 bases and J by 6 bases, with 10 bases of the junction left unmatched. This CDR3 has 14 amino acids. TCRdb processed the 5' RACE reads anew with MiXCR; each CDR3 protein has one entry. The sample contains roughly 150,000 distinct CDR3 sequences, over 10% of which appear only once. The chain joins TRBV6-2 or TRBV6-3 to TRBJ1-2; TRBD1 agrees at 7 bases. The receptor was isolated from a man between 18 and 35 years old who had mild COVID-19 (a few samples of this study predate the infection). Cell type and time point are not known. The source material was PBMCs or a T cell subset sorted from them (not recorded which). For the CDR3, the DNA is TGTGCCAGCAGGGGAGCTGACAGGGCACATGGCTACACCTTC. Protein: CASRGADRAHGYTF.